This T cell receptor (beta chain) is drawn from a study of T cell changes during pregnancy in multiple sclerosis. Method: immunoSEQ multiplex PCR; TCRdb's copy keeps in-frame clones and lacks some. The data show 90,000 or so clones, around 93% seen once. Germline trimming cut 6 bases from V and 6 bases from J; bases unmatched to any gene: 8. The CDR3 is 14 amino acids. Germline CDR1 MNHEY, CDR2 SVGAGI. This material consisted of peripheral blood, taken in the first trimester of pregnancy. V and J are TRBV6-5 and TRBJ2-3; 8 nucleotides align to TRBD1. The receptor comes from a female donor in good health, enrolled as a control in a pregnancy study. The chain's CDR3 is CASSRTTGVDTQYF. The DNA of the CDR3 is TGTGCCAGCAGCCGGACGACAGGGGTGGATACGCAGTATTTT.